This TCR beta chain is from a study of PD-L1 blockade in urothelial cancer. Study at large: Previous chemotherapy exposure amounted to 0 to 3 regimens for patients. Blood analysis occurred 3 weeks (second dose) and 6 weeks after treatment start.

Time point defined: pretreatment peripheral blood. In regard to this clone: Its antigen is unknown.

J was trimmed by 5 bases and V by 5 bases; bases with no gene match: 0. This CDR3 contains 13 residues. Germline V gene sequence: CDR1 MNHEY, CDR2 SVGAGI. Study observations and caveats: A pretreatment blood TCR clonality that fell below the median predicted better progression-free and overall survival.

Generated by immunoSEQ multiplex PCR, the TCRdb table keeps only in-frame clones and is missing some. The sample holds over 35,000 clones, about nine tenths seen once. This TCR derives from a woman aged 55-70 years with urothelial cancer. The sequencing used PBMCs, collected around atezolizumab (anti-PD-L1) treatment. The chain uses TRBV6-5 and TRBJ2-3, with 11 nucleotides matching TRBD2. The CDR3 nucleotides are TGTGCCAGCAGTACTAGCGGGAGAGATACGCAGTATTTT. The encoded protein is CASSTSGRDTQYF.